Listed here is a single T cell receptor beta chain. The antigen remains undetermined. The gene symbols are mouse symbols. The read gets to within 1 residue of the CDR3 end, and the germline J gene fills in the rest. The data originate from a study of tissue T cells after allogeneic stem cell transplantation. Germline V gene sequence: CDR1 SGHND, CDR2 FRSKSL. The J segment lost 4 bases and the V segment lost 4 bases, leaving 4 bases of the junction unmatched. The CDR3 length is 15 residues. The assay was immunoSEQ multiplex PCR, and TCRdb's table has in-frame clones only and misses some. The sample contains 48,000 or so clones, roughly 75% of which appear only once. Study-level points and caveats: Blood and spleen captured only part of the tissue TCR repertoire. Across patients, clones rarely overlapped, yet motif clusters were shared tissue-specifically. This small cohort was clinically heterogeneous, and sampling depth was a limitation.

The origin of this receptor is a pool of C57BL/6 mice in good health. Source material: sorted cells pooled from one or two spleens. V is TRBV15 and J is TRBJ2-1; the match to TRBD2 covers 10 bases. Here the CDR3 reads CASSYSGGAYAEQFF. The DNA read from the CDR3 is TGTGCCAGCAGTTACTCTGGGGGGGCATATGCTGAGCAGTTC. The full variable domain, with the rest looked up from reference TRBV15 and TRBJ2-1, is DAGVTQTPRHEVAEKGQTIILKCEPVSGHNDLFWYRQTKIQGLELLSYFRSKSLMEDGGAFKDRFKAEMLNSSFSTLKIQPTEPKDSAVYLCASSYSGGAYAEQFFGPGTRLTVL.